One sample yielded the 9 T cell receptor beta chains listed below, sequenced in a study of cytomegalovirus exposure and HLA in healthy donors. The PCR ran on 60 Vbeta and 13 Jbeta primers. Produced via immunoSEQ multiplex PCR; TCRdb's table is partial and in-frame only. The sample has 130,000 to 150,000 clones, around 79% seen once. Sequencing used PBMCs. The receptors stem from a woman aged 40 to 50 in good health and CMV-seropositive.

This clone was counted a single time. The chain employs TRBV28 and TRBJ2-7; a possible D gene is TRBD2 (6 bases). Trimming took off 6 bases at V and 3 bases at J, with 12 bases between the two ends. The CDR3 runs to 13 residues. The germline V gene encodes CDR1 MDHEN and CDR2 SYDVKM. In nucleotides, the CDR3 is TGTGCCAGCAGGACTCTTAGCGGCTACGAGCAGTACTTC. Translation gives CASRTLSGYEQYF.

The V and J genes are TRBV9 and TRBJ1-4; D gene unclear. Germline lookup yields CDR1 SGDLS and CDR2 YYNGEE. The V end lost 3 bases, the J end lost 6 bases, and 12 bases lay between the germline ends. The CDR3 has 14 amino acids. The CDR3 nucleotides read TGTGCCAGCAGCGAGGAGTGGGGAGATGAAAAACTGTTTTTT. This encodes CASSEEWGDEKLFF.

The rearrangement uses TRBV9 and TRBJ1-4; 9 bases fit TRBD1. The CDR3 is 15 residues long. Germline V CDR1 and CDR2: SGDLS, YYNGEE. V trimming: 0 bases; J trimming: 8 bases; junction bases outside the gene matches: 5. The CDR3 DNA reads TGTGCCAGCAGCGTAGCGGGACAGGGTGGCGAAAAACTGTTTTTT. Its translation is CASSVAGQGGEKLFF.

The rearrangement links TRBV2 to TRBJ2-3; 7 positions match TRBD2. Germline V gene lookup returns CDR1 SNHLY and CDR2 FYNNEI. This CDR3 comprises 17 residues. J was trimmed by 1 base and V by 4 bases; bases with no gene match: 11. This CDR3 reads CASSVVSSGDRTDTQYF. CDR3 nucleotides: TGTGCCAGCAGTGTGGTGTCAAGCGGGGACCGCACAGATACGCAGTATTTT. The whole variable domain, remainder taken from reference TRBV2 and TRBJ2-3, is EPEVTQTPSHQVTQMGQEVILRCVPISNHLYFYWYRQILGQKVEFLVSFYNNEISEKSEIFDDQFSVERPDGSNFTLKIRSTKLEDSAMYFCASSVVSSGDRTDTQYFGPGTRLTVL.

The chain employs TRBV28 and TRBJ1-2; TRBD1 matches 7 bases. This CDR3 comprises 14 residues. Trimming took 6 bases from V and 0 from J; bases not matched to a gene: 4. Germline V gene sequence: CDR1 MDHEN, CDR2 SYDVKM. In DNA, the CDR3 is TGTGCCAGCAGCGGGACAGTTACTAACTATGGCTACACCTTC. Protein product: CASSGTVTNYGYTF.

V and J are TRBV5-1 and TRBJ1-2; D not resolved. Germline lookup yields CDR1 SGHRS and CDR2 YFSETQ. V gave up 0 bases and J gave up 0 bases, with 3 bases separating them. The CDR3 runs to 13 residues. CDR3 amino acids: CASSLGANYGYTF. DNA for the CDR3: TGCGCCAGCAGCTTGGGAGCTAACTATGGCTACACCTTC.

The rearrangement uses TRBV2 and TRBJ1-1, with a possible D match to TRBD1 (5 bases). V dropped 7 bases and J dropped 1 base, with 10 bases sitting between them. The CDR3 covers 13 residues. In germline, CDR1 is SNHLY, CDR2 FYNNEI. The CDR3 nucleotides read TGTGCCAGCACTTGGACATCGAACACTGAAGCTTTCTTT. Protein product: CASTWTSNTEAFF.

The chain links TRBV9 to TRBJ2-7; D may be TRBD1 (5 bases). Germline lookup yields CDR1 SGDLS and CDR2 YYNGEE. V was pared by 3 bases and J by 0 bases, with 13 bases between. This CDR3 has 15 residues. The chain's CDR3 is CASSEGAVSSYEQYF. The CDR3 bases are TGTGCCAGCAGCGAAGGGGCGGTAAGCTCCTACGAGCAGTACTTC.

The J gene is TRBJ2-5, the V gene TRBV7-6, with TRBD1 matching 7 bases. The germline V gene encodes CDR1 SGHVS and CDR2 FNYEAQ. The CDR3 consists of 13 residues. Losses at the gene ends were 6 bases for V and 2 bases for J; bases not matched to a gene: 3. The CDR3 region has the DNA TGTGCCAGCAGTAGGGGACAGCAAGAGACCCAGTACTTC. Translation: CASSRGQQETQYF.